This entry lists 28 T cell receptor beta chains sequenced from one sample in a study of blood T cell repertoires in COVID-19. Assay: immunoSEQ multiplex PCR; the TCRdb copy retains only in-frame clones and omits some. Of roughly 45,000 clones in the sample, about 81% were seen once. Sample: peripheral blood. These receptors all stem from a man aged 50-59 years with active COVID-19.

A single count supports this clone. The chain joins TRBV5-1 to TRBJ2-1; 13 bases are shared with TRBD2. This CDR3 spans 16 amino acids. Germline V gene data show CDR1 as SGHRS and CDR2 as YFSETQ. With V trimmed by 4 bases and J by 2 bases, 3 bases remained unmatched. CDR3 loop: CASSPGLAGAYNEQFF. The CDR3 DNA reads TGCGCCAGCAGCCCCGGACTAGCGGGGGCCTACAATGAGCAGTTCTTC.

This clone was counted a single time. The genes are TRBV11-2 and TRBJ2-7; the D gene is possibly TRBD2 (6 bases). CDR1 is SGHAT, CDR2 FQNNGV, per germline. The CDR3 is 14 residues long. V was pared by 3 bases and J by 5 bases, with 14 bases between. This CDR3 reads CASSFRWGGNEQYF. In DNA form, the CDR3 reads TGTGCCAGCAGCTTCCGCTGGGGAGGTAACGAGCAGTACTTC.

The CDR3 sequence is CASSQERPGRKLGNQPQHF. The CDR3 DNA sequence: TGCGCCAGCAGCCAAGAGAGGCCAGGGCGAAAGCTCGGCAATCAGCCCCAGCATTTT. The chain employs TRBV4-1 and TRBJ1-5; perhaps TRBD1 as D (5 bases). With 0 bases removed from V and 2 bases from J, the gap between germline ends came to 20 bases. Germline loops: CDR1 MGHRA, CDR2 YSYEKL. The CDR3 runs to 19 residues.

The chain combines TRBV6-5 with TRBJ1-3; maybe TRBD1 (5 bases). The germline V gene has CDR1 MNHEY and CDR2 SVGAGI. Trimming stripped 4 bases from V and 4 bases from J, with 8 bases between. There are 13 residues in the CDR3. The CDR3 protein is CASSSQAGNTIYF. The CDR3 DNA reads TGTGCCAGCAGTTCACAGGCCGGAAACACCATATATTTT.

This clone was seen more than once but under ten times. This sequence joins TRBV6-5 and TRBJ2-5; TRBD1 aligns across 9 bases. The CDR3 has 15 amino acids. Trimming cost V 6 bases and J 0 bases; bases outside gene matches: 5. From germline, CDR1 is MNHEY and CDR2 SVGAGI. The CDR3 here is CASRDRGGNQETQYF. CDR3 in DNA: TGTGCCAGCAGGGACAGGGGAGGGAACCAAGAGACCCAGTACTTC.

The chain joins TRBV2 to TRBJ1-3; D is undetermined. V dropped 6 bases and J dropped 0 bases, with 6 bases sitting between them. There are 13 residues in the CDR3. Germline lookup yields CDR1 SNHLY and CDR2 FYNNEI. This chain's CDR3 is CASSRISGNTIYF. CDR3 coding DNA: TGTGCCAGCAGCAGGATCTCTGGAAACACCATATATTTT.

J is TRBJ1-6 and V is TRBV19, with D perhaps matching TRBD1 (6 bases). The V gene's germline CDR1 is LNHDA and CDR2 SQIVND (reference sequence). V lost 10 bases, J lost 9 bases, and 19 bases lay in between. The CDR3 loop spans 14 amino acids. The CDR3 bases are TGTGCCACCAGTGGGGGCCGGGCGGCTTCACCCCTCCACTTT. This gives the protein CATSGGRAASPLHF.

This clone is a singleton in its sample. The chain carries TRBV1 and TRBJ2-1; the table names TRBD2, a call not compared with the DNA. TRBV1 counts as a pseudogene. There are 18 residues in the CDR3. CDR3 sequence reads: CTSSQTSGDSSSYNEQFF. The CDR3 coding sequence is TGCACCAGCAGCCAGACTAGCGGGGATTCAAGCTCCTACAATGAGCAGTTCTTC.

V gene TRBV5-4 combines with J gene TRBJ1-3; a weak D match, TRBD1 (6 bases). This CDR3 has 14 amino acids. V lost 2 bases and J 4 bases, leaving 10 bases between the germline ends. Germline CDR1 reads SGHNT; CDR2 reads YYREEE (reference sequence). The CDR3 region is CASSFTGSGNTIYF. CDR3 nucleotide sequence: TGTGCCAGCAGCTTTACAGGGTCAGGAAACACCATATATTTT.

CDR3 residues: CASSRDRVAEQYF. The CDR3 DNA is TGTGCCAGCTCGCGCGACAGGGTCGCCGAGCAGTACTTC. The J gene is TRBJ2-7, the V gene TRBV18, with 7 nucleotides matching TRBD1. In germline, CDR1 is KGHSH, CDR2 LQKENI. V was clipped by 6 bases and J by 6 bases; unmatched bases: 8. The CDR3 length is 13 residues.

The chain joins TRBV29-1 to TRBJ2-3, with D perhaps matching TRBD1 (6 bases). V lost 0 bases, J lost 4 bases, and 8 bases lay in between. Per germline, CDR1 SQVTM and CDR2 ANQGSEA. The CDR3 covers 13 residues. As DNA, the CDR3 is TGCAGCGTTGAAGAGGGGGCGGCAGATACGCAGTATTTT. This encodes CSVEEGAADTQYF.

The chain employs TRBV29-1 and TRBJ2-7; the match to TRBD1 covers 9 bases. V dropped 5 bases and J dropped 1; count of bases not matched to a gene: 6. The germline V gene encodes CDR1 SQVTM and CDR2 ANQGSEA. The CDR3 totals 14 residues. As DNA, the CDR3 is TGCAGCGTTCTGGGACAGGGTTCGTCCTACGAGCAGTACTTC. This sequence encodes CSVLGQGSSYEQYF.

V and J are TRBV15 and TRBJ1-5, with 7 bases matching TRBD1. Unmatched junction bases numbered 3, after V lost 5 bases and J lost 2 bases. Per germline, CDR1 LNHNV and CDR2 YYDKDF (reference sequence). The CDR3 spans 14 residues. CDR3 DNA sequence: TGTGCCACCAGCTCCCAGGGGGGCAATCAGCCCCAGCATTTT. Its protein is CATSSQGGNQPQHF.

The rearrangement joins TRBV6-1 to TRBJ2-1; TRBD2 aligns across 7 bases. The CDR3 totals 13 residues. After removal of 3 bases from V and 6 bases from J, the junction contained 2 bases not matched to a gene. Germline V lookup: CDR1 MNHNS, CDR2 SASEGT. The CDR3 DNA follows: TGTGCCAGCAGTGACCTAGCGGCCAATGAGCAGTTCTTC. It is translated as CASSDLAANEQFF.

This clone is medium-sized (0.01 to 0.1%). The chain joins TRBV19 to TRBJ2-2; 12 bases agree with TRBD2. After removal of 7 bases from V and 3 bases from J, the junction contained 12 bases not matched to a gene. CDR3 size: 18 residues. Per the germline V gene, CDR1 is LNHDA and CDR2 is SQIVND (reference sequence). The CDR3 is CASTPGLAGGQDTGELFF. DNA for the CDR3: TGTGCCAGTACCCCGGGGCTAGCGGGGGGGCAGGACACCGGGGAGCTGTTTTTT.

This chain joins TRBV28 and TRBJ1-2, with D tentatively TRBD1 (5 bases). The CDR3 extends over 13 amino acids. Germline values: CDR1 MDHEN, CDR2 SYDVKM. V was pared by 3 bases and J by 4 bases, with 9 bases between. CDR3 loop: CASSFRGLYGYTF. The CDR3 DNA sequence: TGTGCCAGCAGTTTCCGGGGACTCTATGGCTACACCTTC.

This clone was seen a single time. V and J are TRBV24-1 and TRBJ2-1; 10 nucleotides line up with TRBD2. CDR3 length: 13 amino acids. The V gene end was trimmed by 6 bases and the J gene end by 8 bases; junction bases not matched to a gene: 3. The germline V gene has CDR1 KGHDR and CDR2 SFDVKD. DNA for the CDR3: TGTGCCACCAGTAGCGGGGGGGCCCATGAGCAGTTCTTC. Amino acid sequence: CATSSGGAHEQFF.

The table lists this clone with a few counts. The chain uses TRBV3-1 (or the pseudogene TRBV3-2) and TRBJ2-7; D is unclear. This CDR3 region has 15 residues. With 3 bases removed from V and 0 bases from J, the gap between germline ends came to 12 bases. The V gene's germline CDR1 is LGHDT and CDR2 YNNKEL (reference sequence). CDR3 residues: CASSQVIQASYEQYF. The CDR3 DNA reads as TGTGCCAGCAGCCAGGTCATTCAAGCCTCCTACGAGCAGTACTTC.

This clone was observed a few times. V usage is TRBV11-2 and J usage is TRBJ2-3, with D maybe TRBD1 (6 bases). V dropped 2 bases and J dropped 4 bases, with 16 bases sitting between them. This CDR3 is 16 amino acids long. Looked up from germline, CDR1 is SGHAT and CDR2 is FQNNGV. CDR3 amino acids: CASSLSGRGLSDTQYF. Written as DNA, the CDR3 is TGTGCCAGCAGCTTATCGGGCAGGGGCCTTTCAGATACGCAGTATTTT.

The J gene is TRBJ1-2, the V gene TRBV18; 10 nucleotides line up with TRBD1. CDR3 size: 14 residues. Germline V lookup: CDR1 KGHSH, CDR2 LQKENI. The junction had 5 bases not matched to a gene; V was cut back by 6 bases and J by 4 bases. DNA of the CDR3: TGTGCCAGCTCGCCCGGGACAGGGGCCTATGGCTACACCTTC. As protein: CASSPGTGAYGYTF.

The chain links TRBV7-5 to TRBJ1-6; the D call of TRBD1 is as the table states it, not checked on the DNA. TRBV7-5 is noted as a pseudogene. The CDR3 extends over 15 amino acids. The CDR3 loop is CVRTYGAGEDSPLHF. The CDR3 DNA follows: TGTGTCAGAACCTACGGGGCAGGGGAAGATTCACCCCTCCACTTT.

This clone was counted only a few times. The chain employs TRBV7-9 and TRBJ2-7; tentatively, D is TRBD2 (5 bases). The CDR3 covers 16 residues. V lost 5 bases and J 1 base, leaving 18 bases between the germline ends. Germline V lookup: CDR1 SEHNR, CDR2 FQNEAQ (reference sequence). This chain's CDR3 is CASSRIDGWRSYEQYF. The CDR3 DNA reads TGTGCCAGCAGCCGAATCGACGGGTGGAGGTCCTACGAGCAGTACTTC.

In DNA, the CDR3 is TGTGCCAGTACCCCGCGGAGGCAGGGGCGGTCAGATACGCAGTATTTT. Translated: CASTPRRQGRSDTQYF. The rearrangement uses TRBV19 and TRBJ2-3; possibly TRBD1 for D (6 bases). Trimming shortened V by 7 bases and J by 4 bases, and 21 bases separated the two germline ends. The CDR3 is 16 residues long. Germline V lookup: CDR1 LNHDA, CDR2 SQIVND (reference sequence). Based on the CDR3 plus reference TRBV19 and TRBJ2-3, the full variable domain is DGGITQSPKYLFRKEGQNVTLSCEQNLNHDAMYWYRQDPGQGLRLIYYSQIVNDFQKGDIAEGYSVSREKKESFPLTVTSAQKNPTAFYLCASTPRRQGRSDTQYFGPGTRLTVL.

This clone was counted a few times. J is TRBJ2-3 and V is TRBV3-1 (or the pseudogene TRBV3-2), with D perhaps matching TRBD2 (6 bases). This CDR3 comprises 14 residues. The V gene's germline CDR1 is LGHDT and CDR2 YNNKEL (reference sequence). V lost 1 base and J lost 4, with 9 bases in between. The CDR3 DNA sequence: TGTGCCAGCAGCCAAGGACTAGTAGCAGATACGCAGTATTTT. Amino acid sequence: CASSQGLVADTQYF.

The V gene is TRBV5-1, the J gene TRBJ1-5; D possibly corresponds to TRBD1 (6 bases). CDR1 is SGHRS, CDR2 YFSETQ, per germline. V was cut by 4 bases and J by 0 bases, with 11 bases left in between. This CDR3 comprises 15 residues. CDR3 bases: TGCGCCAGCAGCCTACAGGGTAATAGCAATCAGCCCCAGCATTTT. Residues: CASSLQGNSNQPQHF.

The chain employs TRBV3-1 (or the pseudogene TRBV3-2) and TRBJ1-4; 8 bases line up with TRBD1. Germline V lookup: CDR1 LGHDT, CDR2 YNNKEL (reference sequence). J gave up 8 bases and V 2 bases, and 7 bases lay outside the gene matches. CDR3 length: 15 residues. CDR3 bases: TGTGCCAGCAGCCAATCCAGGGGGCGTTGGGAAAAACTGTTTTTT. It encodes CASSQSRGRWEKLFF.

CDR3 sequence (DNA): TGTGCCAGCAGTAGGACAGGGGATCTGACCGGGGAGCTGTTTTTT. This codes for CASSRTGDLTGELFF. This sequence joins TRBV6-4 and TRBJ2-2, with 9 bases fitting TRBD1. The germline gives CDR1 MRHNA, CDR2 SNTAGT. There are 15 residues in the CDR3. V trimming: 5 bases; J trimming: 5 bases; junction bases outside the gene matches: 6.

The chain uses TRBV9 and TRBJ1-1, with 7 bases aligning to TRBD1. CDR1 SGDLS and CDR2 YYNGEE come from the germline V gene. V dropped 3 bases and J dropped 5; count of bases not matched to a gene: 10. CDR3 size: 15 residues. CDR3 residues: CASSAAHRGKTEAFF. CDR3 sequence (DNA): TGTGCCAGCAGCGCCGCCCACAGGGGTAAGACTGAAGCTTTCTTT.